This T cell receptor (beta chain) comes out of a study of blood T cell repertoires in COVID-19. For the study at large: The cDNA or gDNA used as material had been derived from T cells, B-cell-depleted T cells, or PBMCs.

Data came from immunoSEQ multiplex PCR; TCRdb stores just in-frame clones and leaves some out. The sample records about 480,000 clones, roughly 89% being singletons. The CDR3 covers 14 residues. CDR1 SGHNT and CDR2 YYREEE come from the germline V gene (reference sequence). V gave up 4 bases and J gave up 4 bases; unmatched junction bases: 5. The sample comprised peripheral blood. The TCR originated in a young man with COVID-19, enrolled during active disease. This chain joins TRBV5-4 and TRBJ2-1; 7 bases align to TRBD1. The CDR3 loop reads CASSRDRNYNEQFF. The CDR3 DNA reads TGTGCCAGCAGCCGGGACAGAAATTACAATGAGCAGTTCTTC.